This is a list of T cell receptor beta chains from one sample in a study of Ad26.COV2.S vaccination and SARS-CoV-2 variants. Sequencing was performed with immunoSEQ multiplex PCR; in TCRdb, only in-frame clones are kept and a portion is missing. This sample has about 680,000 clones, with around 89% found just once. Source: peripheral blood, taken in a trial of Ad26.COV2.S vaccine versus placebo. These TCRs come from a person aged 18-65 years who received the Ad26.COV2.S COVID-19 vaccine or a placebo. CDR3s include the opening cysteine and the closing phenylalanine or tryptophan. D genes are given only for firm matches. Size is omitted from some rows. Given values are once, few, many or a class for expanded clones.

V: TRBV10-1; J: TRBJ2-1; D: TRBD2; size: NA; CDR3: CASSGSSGRPSDEQFF; DNA: TGCGCCAGCAGTGGTTCTAGCGGGAGGCCGTCGGATGAGCAGTTCTTC
V: TRBV7-2; J: TRBJ2-7; D: TRBD2; size: NA; CDR3: CASSALESGKNEQYF; DNA: TGTGCCAGCAGCGCTTTAGAAAGCGGGAAGAACGAGCAGTACTTC
V: TRBV5-5; J: TRBJ2-7; D: TRBD1; size: NA; CDR3: CASSLRTGTGVNEQYF; DNA: TGTGCCAGCAGCTTGAGGACCGGGACAGGGGTGAACGAGCAGTACTTC
V: TRBV2; J: TRBJ2-7; D: NA; size: NA; CDR3: CASTRSYEQYF; DNA: TGTGCCAGCACCAGGTCCTACGAGCAGTACTTC
V: TRBV7-9; J: TRBJ1-5; D: NA; size: NA; CDR3: CASSRTSGWPQHF; DNA: TGTGCCAGCAGCCGGACGTCTGGCTGGCCCCAGCATTTT
V: TRBV28; J: TRBJ1-5; D: NA; size: NA; CDR3: CASRSRGGSGNQPQHF; DNA: TGTGCCAGCAGGTCCCGAGGAGGGTCGGGCAATCAGCCCCAGCATTTT
V: TRBV2; J: TRBJ2-3; D: TRBD2; size: NA; CDR3: CASRRLAGGSSTDTQYF; DNA: TGTGCCAGCAGACGACTAGCGGGGGGGTCTAGCACAGATACGCAGTATTTT
V: TRBV30; J: TRBJ1-2; D: NA; size: few; CDR3: CAWEFEVEGYTF; DNA: TGTGCCTGGGAGTTTGAGGTGGAGGGCTACACCTTC
V: TRBV6-2/TRBV6-3; J: TRBJ2-7; D: TRBD2; size: once; CDR3: CASSPLRTSDASEQYF; DNA: TGTGCCAGCAGCCCCCTCCGGACTAGCGATGCTAGCGAGCAGTACTTC
V: TRBV20-1; J: TRBJ1-5; D: TRBD1; size: NA; CDR3: CSASKGTGAQPQHF; DNA: TGCAGTGCTAGTAAAGGGACAGGGGCTCAGCCCCAGCATTTT
V: TRBV5-1; J: TRBJ2-7; D: TRBD2; size: NA; CDR3: CASSLVAGATGEQYF; DNA: TGCGCCAGCAGCTTGGTGGCGGGAGCAACGGGCGAGCAGTACTTC
V: TRBV4-2; J: TRBJ2-5; D: TRBD2; size: NA; CDR3: CASSGGTSRGHETQYF; DNA: TGTGCCAGCAGTGGCGGGACTAGCAGAGGTCACGAGACCCAGTACTTC
V: TRBV19; J: TRBJ1-4; D: NA; size: NA; CDR3: CASINSGGAREKLFF; DNA: TGTGCCAGTATCAATAGTGGTGGGGCGCGTGAAAAACTGTTTTTT
V: TRBV4-2; J: TRBJ1-5; D: NA; size: NA; CDR3: CASSQVPVAGQPQHF; DNA: TGTGCCAGCAGCCAAGTCCCGGTTGCGGGACAGCCCCAGCATTTT
V: TRBV12-3/TRBV12-4; J: TRBJ1-2; D: NA; size: NA; CDR3: CASTQRGGYGYTF; DNA: TGTGCCAGCACCCAAAGAGGGGGCTATGGCTACACCTTC
V: TRBV27; J: TRBJ1-4; D: TRBD1; size: NA; CDR3: CASSLRQGGEKLFF; DNA: TGTGCCAGCAGTTTAAGACAGGGAGGCGAAAAACTGTTTTTT
V: TRBV19; J: TRBJ2-1; D: NA; size: NA; CDR3: CASSIVAGLHNEQFF; DNA: TGTGCCAGTAGTATAGTGGCGGGACTCCACAATGAGCAGTTCTTC
V: TRBV12-3/TRBV12-4; J: TRBJ1-5; D: NA; size: NA; CDR3: CASSLPGHEHQHF; DNA: TGTGCCAGCAGTCTCCCTGGACACGAACATCAGCATTTT
V: TRBV2; J: TRBJ2-5; D: TRBD1; size: few; CDR3: CASSPTGTGETQYF; DNA: TGTGCCAGCAGCCCTACCGGGACAGGGGAGACCCAGTACTTC
V: TRBV19; J: TRBJ2-7; D: NA; size: few; CDR3: CASSTTTSGEQYF; DNA: TGTGCCAGTAGTACGACCACCTCGGGAGAGCAGTACTTC
V: TRBV14; J: TRBJ2-1; D: TRBD2; size: NA; CDR3: CASSQEGTSGRAAYNEQFF; DNA: TGTGCCAGCAGCCAAGAAGGGACTAGCGGGAGGGCCGCCTACAATGAGCAGTTCTTC
V: TRBV12-5; J: TRBJ2-2; D: TRBD1; size: NA; CDR3: CASGEWTGVPGELFF; DNA: TGTGCTAGTGGAGAATGGACAGGGGTGCCCGGGGAGCTGTTTTTT
V: TRBV4-1; J: TRBJ1-5; D: NA; size: NA; CDR3: CASSQEALNQPQHF; DNA: TGCGCCAGCAGCCAAGAAGCACTCAATCAGCCCCAGCATTTT
V: TRBV30; J: TRBJ1-5; D: NA; size: NA; CDR3: CAWSGGGQGNQPQHF; DNA: TGTGCCTGGAGTGGGGGGGGGCAGGGCAATCAGCCCCAGCATTTT
V: TRBV5-1; J: TRBJ2-3; D: NA; size: NA; CDR3: CASSLGKFTDTQYF; DNA: TGCGCCAGCAGCTTGGGAAAATTCACAGATACGCAGTATTTT
V: TRBV5-4; J: TRBJ2-3; D: TRBD2; size: NA; CDR3: CASSRGLAEDTQYF; DNA: TGTGCCAGCAGCCGGGGACTAGCCGAAGATACGCAGTATTTT